The clone carrying this TCR beta chain was observed many times. An end of the junction differs from the germline gene, which may be a read error. This specimen belongs to a study of T cells in Graves' hyperthyroidism and ophthalmopathy. The CDR3 regions of TCR beta were amplified from RNA transcripts. HTBI primers were the set used in a first-round RT-PCR of the TCR CDR3. TCRdb itself ran the multiplex PCR reads through MiXCR, one entry per CDR3 protein. The sample lists hundreds of thousands of distinct CDR3 sequences; approximately 36% were seen once. The sample taken for sequencing was blood. This receptor was obtained from a woman in her forties with Graves' hyperthyroidism.

CDR3 protein: CASSRGSFNSPLHF. The CDR3 DNA sequence: TGTGCCAGCAGTCGGGGATCCTTTAATTCACCCCTCCACTTT. The chain carries TRBV12-3 or TRBV12-4 and TRBJ1-6; D ambiguous. The CDR3 has 14 residues.